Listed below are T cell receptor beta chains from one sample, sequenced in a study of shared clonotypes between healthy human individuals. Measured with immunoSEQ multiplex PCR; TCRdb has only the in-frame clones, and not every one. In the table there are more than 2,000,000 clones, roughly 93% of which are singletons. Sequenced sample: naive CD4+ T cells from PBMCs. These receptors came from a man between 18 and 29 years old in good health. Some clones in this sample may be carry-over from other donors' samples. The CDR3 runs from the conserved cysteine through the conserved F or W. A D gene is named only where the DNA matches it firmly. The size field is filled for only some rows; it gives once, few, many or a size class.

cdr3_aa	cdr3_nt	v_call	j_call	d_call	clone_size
CASSRSTAPSPYEQYF	TGTGCCAGTAGTAGAAGCACAGCCCCCTCCCCCTACGAGCAGTACTTC	TRBV19	TRBJ2-7	.	.
CASSLNPGQGYEQYF	TGTGCCAGCAGCTTAAACCCGGGACAGGGCTACGAGCAGTACTTC	TRBV7-8	TRBJ2-7	TRBD1	.
CASRARQGGIYQPQHF	TGTGCCAGCAGAGCGAGACAGGGAGGGATTTATCAGCCCCAGCATTTT	TRBV2	TRBJ1-5	TRBD1	.
CASGEVGGYGYTF	TGTGCCAGCGGCGAAGTTGGTGGCTATGGCTACACCTTC	TRBV27	TRBJ1-2	.	.
CASSSYPLANQETQYF	TGTGCCAGCAGTTCTTACCCCCTAGCGAACCAAGAGACCCAGTACTTC	TRBV2	TRBJ2-5	.	.
CASSTRQGRNGYTF	TGTGCCAGCTCCACCCGGCAGGGGAGGAATGGCTACACCTTC	TRBV6-5	TRBJ1-2	.	few
CASIKLLRDRRTQYF	TGTGCCAGCATCAAGCTGTTGAGAGACAGGAGGACCCAGTACTTC	TRBV7-2	TRBJ2-5	.	.
CASSQDFGTSPIYEQYF	TGCGCCAGCAGCCAAGATTTCGGGACTAGCCCCATTTACGAGCAGTACTTC	TRBV4-3	TRBJ2-7	TRBD2	.
CASKSTGGSYEQYF	TGTGCCAGCAAATCCACAGGGGGGTCCTACGAGCAGTACTTC	TRBV28	TRBJ2-7	TRBD1	.
CASSLGPKNYGYTF	TGTGCCAGCTCTCTTGGACCGAAGAACTATGGCTACACCTTC	TRBV18	TRBJ1-2	.	.
CASSTTSLYGYTF	TGTGCCAGCAGCACGACGTCACTCTATGGCTACACCTTC	TRBV7-2	TRBJ1-2	.	.
CASRTDQGWSQHF	TGTGCCAGCCGGACGGATCAGGGATGGTCCCAGCATTTT	TRBV2	TRBJ1-5	.	.
CASSLEATGRSTEAFF	TGTGCCAGCAGCTTAGAAGCGACAGGCCGGAGCACTGAAGCTTTCTTT	TRBV11-1	TRBJ1-1	.	.
CASSPGGDTQYF	TGTGCCAGCAGCCCAGGGGGGGATACGCAGTATTTT	TRBV7-8	TRBJ2-3	.	.
CASSLVGGPSYEQYF	TGCGCCAGCAGCTTGGTCGGCGGACCCTCCTACGAGCAGTACTTC	TRBV5-1	TRBJ2-7	.	.
CASGRSKETQYF	TGTGCTAGTGGACGATCGAAAGAGACCCAGTACTTC	TRBV12-5	TRBJ2-5	.	.
CASSLQGVKNIQYF	TGTGCCAGCAGCCTGCAGGGGGTCAAAAACATTCAGTACTTC	TRBV28	TRBJ2-4	TRBD1	.
CASMGVGPQHF	TGTGCCAGTATGGGAGTAGGGCCCCAGCATTTT	TRBV19	TRBJ1-5	.	.
CASSDRTGDNEQFF	TGTGCCAGTAGTGATCGGACAGGCGACAATGAGCAGTTCTTC	TRBV19	TRBJ2-1	TRBD1	.
CASKIFVAENTEAFF	TGCGCCAGCAAGATCTTTGTTGCGGAGAACACTGAAGCTTTCTTT	TRBV5-1	TRBJ1-1	.	.